This is a list of T cell receptor beta chains from one sample in a study of post-analysis software for immune sequencing data. TCRdb recomputed calls from the PCR reads with MiXCR, one row per CDR3 protein. The data contain some 450,000 distinct CDR3 sequences, under 55% of them seen just once; the ten biggest clones take up 9% to 14%. The sequenced sample consisted of blood. The receptors originated from a girl aged 5 to 17 with multiple sclerosis. CDR3s include the opening cysteine and the closing phenylalanine or tryptophan. Fields, in order: V gene, clone size, D gene, J gene, CDR3 DNA, CDR3 protein. A D gene is named only where the DNA matches it firmly. Expanded clones are given a class, and other clones once, few, many or no size at all.

TRBV7-9	NA	TRBD2	TRBJ2-1	TGTGCCAGCAGCGCGGGGACTAGCGGGAGGGAGCAGTTCTTC	CASSAGTSGREQFF
TRBV20-1	few	NA	TRBJ2-7	TGCAGTGCTAGGAGGCGGGCTCGTCATGGGTACGAGCAGTACTTC	CSARRRARHGYEQYF
TRBV10-3	few	NA	TRBJ2-1	TGTGCCATCAGTGAGTCACAGGGAGCGTTGAATGAGCAGTTCTTC	CAISESQGALNEQFF
TRBV25-1	NA	TRBD1	TRBJ1-2	TGTGCCAGCAGAGGGGGCCGAACGAACTATGGCTACACCTTC	CASRGGRTNYGYTF
TRBV5-1	many	NA	TRBJ2-5	TGTGCCAGCAGTCTCGACCAAGAGACCCAGTACTTC	CASSLDQETQYF
TRBV6-2/TRBV6-3	few	NA	TRBJ2-1	TGTGCCAGCAAGCCGTCGGGGACATCGGGTGAGCAGTTCTTC	CASKPSGTSGEQFF
TRBV5-1	few	NA	TRBJ2-4	TGCGCCAGCAGCTATACCCTTCAGGGCTTTCAGTACTTC	CASSYTLQGFQYF
TRBV20-1	NA	NA	TRBJ1-5	TGCAGTGCTTGGGACGGGAACAATCAGCCCCAGCATTTT	CSAWDGNNQPQHF
TRBV29-1	NA	TRBD2	TRBJ2-3	TGCAGCGTCGGGACTAGCCCGGGCACAGATACGCAGTATTTT	CSVGTSPGTDTQYF
TRBV20-1	few	TRBD2	TRBJ2-5	TGCAGTGCCATTAGACTAGCGGGAGTGGAGACCCAGTACTTC	CSAIRLAGVETQYF
TRBV4-1	NA	TRBD1	TRBJ2-7	TGCGCCAGCAGCCAAGATGGCCCCCCCCCGGGACAGGGGTCCGCATCTTGGGACGAGCAGTACTTC	CASSQDGPPPGQGSASWDEQYF
TRBV6-2/TRBV6-3	many	NA	TRBJ2-5	TGTGCCAGCAGTTACGGCCAAGAGACCCAGTACTTC	CASSYGQETQYF
TRBV12-3/TRBV12-4	NA	NA	TRBJ1-4	TGTGCCAGCAGTTTAAGCAGGAGATACGAAAAACTGTTTTTT	CASSLSRRYEKLFF
TRBV9	NA	NA	TRBJ2-4	TGTGCCAACAGCGTAGGTCGGTTCAAAAACATTCAGTACTTC	CANSVGRFKNIQYF